This T cell receptor (beta chain) was observed in a study of T-cell memory formation after mild COVID-19. The authors produced TCR alpha and TCR beta cDNA libraries with sample barcodes and UMIs by 5'RACE using constant-segment primers. Via MiXCR, TCRdb re-called the 5' RACE reads, giving one row per CDR3 protein. The sample has around 400,000 distinct CDR3 sequences, 20% to 25% seen once. Germline V gene data show CDR1 as SGHDN and CDR2 as FVKESK. Trimming took 4 bases from V and 6 from J, leaving 15 bases between them. The CDR3 is 14 amino acids. The sequencing sample was made of PBMCs or a T cell subset sorted from them (not recorded which). This sequence was found in an adult woman who had mild COVID-19 (a few samples of this study predate the infection). Cell type and time point are not known. The rearrangement joins TRBV14 to TRBJ1-2; D call uncertain. For the CDR3, the DNA is TGTGCCAGCAGCCGAGGTGGCCTGGCTGATGGCTACACCTTC. Its translation: CASSRGGLADGYTF.